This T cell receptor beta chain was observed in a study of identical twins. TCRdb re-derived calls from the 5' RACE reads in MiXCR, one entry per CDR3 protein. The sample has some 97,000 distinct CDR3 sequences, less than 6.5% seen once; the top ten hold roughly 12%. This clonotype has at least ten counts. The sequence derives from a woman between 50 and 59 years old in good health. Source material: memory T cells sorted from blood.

The CDR3 DNA follows: TGCGCCAGCAGTGGGGTTGGTCAGGGAGGCACAGATACGCAGTATTTT. It is translated as CASSGVGQGGTDTQYF. The genes are TRBV10-1 and TRBJ2-3, with D perhaps TRBD1 or TRBD2 (5 bases each). Trimming stripped 4 bases from V and 1 base from J, with 15 bases between. The CDR3 is 16 amino acids. Germline V CDR1 and CDR2: WNHNN, SYGVQD (reference sequence).